This is a list of T cell receptor beta chains from one sample in a study of blood T cell repertoires in COVID-19. TCRdb keeps only in-frame clones here, not all; method: immunoSEQ multiplex PCR. The repertoire includes 97,000 or so clones, about 91% of them detected once, and 4.2% sits in the top ten. Sequencing input: peripheral blood. The receptors come from a man younger than 35 with acute or convalescent COVID-19. Each CDR3 is given with its conserved first and last residue. The D gene is left open where the match is weak. A row's size may be missing; if present it is once, few, many or a size class.

j_call: TRBJ1-2
d_call: TRBD1
cdr3_length: 13
clone_size: once
v_call: TRBV6-5
cdr3_nt: TGTGCCAGCATCCCGGACAGGAACTATGGCTACACCTTC
cdr3_aa: CASIPDRNYGYTF

j_call: TRBJ1-1
d_call: NA
cdr3_length: 13
clone_size: NA
v_call: TRBV2
cdr3_nt: TGTGCCAGCAAGGGCAGGGGAGGGACTGAAGCTTTCTTT
cdr3_aa: CASKGRGGTEAFF

j_call: TRBJ1-1
d_call: NA
cdr3_length: 13
clone_size: NA
v_call: TRBV24-1
cdr3_nt: TGTGCCACCAGTGAGGTAGGGGGCACTGAAGCTTTCTTT
cdr3_aa: CATSEVGGTEAFF

j_call: TRBJ2-1
d_call: NA
cdr3_length: 14
clone_size: NA
v_call: TRBV27
cdr3_nt: TGTGCCAGCAGGTCGCAGAACCCCTACAATGAGCAGTTCTTC
cdr3_aa: CASRSQNPYNEQFF

j_call: TRBJ1-1
d_call: NA
cdr3_length: 15
clone_size: NA
v_call: TRBV3-1/TRBV3-2
cdr3_nt: TGTGCCAGCAGCCAAGTTGGGCAACTTAGCACTGAAGCTTTCTTT
cdr3_aa: CASSQVGQLSTEAFF

j_call: TRBJ2-1
d_call: TRBD1
cdr3_length: 16
clone_size: NA
v_call: TRBV24-1
cdr3_nt: TGTGCCACCAGTGATCCCGGGACAGGGGTCTACAATGAGCAGTTCTTC
cdr3_aa: CATSDPGTGVYNEQFF

j_call: TRBJ1-2
d_call: NA
cdr3_length: 11
clone_size: NA
v_call: TRBV9
cdr3_nt: TGTGCCAGCAGCGGCTACAGTGGCTACACCTTC
cdr3_aa: CASSGYSGYTF

j_call: TRBJ1-1
d_call: NA
cdr3_length: 15
clone_size: NA
v_call: TRBV5-1
cdr3_nt: TGCGCCAGCAGCCGACCGAGGGGGGGAGAAACTGAAGCTTTCTTT
cdr3_aa: CASSRPRGGETEAFF

j_call: TRBJ1-1
d_call: NA
cdr3_length: 13
clone_size: NA
v_call: TRBV7-9
cdr3_nt: TGTGCCAGCAGCTCCTCCCCGAACACTGAAGCTTTCTTT
cdr3_aa: CASSSSPNTEAFF

j_call: TRBJ1-2
d_call: TRBD1
cdr3_length: 16
clone_size: NA
v_call: TRBV3-1/TRBV3-2
cdr3_nt: TGTGCCAGCAGCCAAGGACGGGACAGCAACGGATATGGCTACACCTTC
cdr3_aa: CASSQGRDSNGYGYTF

j_call: TRBJ1-2
d_call: TRBD1
cdr3_length: 14
clone_size: NA
v_call: TRBV5-1
cdr3_nt: TGCGCCAGCAGTTTACAGGGGGCTAACTATGGCTACACCTTC
cdr3_aa: CASSLQGANYGYTF

j_call: TRBJ2-2
d_call: TRBD2
cdr3_length: 18
clone_size: NA
v_call: TRBV9
cdr3_nt: TGTGCCAGCAGCACGCACCCGACTAGCGGGAATGTAGCCGGGGAGCTGTTTTTT
cdr3_aa: CASSTHPTSGNVAGELFF

j_call: TRBJ1-3
d_call: TRBD1
cdr3_length: 13
clone_size: NA
v_call: TRBV29-1
cdr3_nt: TGCAGCGTCAAAACAGGGGGTCGAAACACCATATATTTT
cdr3_aa: CSVKTGGRNTIYF

j_call: TRBJ1-2
d_call: TRBD1
cdr3_length: 14
clone_size: NA
v_call: TRBV5-1
cdr3_nt: TGCGCCAGCAGCTTGGGACAGGGGGGCTATGGCTACACCTTC
cdr3_aa: CASSLGQGGYGYTF

j_call: TRBJ1-4
d_call: NA
cdr3_length: 16
clone_size: NA
v_call: TRBV28
cdr3_nt: TGTGCCAGCCAAATAGGGACCAGGGGCCTTAATGAAAAACTGTTTTTT
cdr3_aa: CASQIGTRGLNEKLFF

j_call: TRBJ1-2
d_call: NA
cdr3_length: 13
clone_size: NA
v_call: TRBV6-5
cdr3_nt: TGTGCCAGCAGTTACGAGCTTGACTATGGCTACACCTTC
cdr3_aa: CASSYELDYGYTF